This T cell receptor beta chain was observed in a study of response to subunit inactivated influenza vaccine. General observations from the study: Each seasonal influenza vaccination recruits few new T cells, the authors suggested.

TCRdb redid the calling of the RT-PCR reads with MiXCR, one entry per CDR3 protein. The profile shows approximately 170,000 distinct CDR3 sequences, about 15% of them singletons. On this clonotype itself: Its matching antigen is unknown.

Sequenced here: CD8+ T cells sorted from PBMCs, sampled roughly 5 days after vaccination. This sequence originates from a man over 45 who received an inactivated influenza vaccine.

CDR3: CATRGQGAGELFF. CDR3 nucleotides: TGTGCCACCAGGGGACAGGGGGCCGGGGAGCTGTTTTTT. The J gene is TRBJ2-2, the V gene TRBV15; 11 bases match TRBD1. In germline, CDR1 is LNHNV, CDR2 YYDKDF (reference sequence). J lost 6 bases, V lost 6 bases, and 0 bases had no gene match. This CDR3 has 13 amino acids.